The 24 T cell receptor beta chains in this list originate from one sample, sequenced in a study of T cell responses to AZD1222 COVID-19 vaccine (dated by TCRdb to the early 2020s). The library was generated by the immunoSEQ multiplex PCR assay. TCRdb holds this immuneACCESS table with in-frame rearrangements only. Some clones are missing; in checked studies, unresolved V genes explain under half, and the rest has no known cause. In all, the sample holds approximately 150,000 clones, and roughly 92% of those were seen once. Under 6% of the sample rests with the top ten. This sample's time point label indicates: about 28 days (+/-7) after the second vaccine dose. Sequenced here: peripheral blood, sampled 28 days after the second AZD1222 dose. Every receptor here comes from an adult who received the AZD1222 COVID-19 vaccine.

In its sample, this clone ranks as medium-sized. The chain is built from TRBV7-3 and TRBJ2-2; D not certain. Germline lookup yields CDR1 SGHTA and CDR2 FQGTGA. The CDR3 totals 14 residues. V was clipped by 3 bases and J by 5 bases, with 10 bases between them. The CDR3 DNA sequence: TGTGCCAGCAGCTTCACTGCCGGGACCGGGGAGCTGTTTTTT. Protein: CASSFTAGTGELFF. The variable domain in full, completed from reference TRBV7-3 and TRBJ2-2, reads GAGVSQTPSNKVTEKGKYVELRCDPISGHTALYWYRQSLGQGPEFLIYFQGTGAADDSGLPNDRFFAVRPEGSVSTLKIQRTERGDSAVYLCASSFTAGTGELFFGEGSRLTVL.

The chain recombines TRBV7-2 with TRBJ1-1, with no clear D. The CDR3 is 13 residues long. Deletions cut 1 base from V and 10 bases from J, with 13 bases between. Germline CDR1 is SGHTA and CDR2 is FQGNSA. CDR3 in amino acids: CASSLEREGRAFF. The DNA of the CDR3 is TGTGCCAGCAGCTTAGAACGGGAGGGAAGAGCTTTCTTT.

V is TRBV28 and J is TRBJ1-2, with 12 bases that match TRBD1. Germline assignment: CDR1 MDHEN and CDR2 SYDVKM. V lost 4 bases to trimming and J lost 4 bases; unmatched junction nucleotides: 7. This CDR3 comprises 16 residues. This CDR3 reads CASSSRDRGRTYGYTF. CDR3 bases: TGTGCCAGCAGTTCCCGGGACAGGGGGCGCACCTATGGCTACACCTTC.

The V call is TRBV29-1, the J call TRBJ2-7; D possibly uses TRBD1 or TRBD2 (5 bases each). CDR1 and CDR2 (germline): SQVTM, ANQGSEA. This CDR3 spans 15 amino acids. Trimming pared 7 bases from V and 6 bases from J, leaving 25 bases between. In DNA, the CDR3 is TGCAGCGCGAGGGTCGACAGTGGGTTCATGGGCGAGCAGTACTTC. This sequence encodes CSARVDSGFMGEQYF.

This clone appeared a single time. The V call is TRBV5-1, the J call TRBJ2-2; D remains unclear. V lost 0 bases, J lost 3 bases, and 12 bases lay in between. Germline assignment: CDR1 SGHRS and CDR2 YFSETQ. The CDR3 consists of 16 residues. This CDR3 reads CASSLASATYTGELFF. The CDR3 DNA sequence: TGCGCCAGCAGCTTGGCCAGTGCAACCTACACCGGGGAGCTGTTTTTT.

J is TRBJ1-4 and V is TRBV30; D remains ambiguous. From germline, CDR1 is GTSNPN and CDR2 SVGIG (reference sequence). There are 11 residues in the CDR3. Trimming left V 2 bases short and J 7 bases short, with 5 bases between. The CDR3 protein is CAWSSGEKLFF. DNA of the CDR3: TGTGCCTGGAGTTCCGGTGAAAAACTGTTTTTT.

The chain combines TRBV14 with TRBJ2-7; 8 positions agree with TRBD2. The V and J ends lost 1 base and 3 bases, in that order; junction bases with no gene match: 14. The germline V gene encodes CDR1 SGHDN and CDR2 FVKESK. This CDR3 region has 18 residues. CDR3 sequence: CASSQGVTSGPQGYEQYF. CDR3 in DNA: TGTGCCAGCAGCCAAGGAGTAACTAGCGGACCCCAAGGCTACGAGCAGTACTTC.

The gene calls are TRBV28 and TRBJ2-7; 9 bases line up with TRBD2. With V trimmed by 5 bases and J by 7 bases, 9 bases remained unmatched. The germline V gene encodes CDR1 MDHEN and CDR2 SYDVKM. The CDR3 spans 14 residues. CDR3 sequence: CASSPVAGVREQYF. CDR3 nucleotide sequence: TGTGCCAGCAGTCCCGTAGCGGGAGTAAGGGAGCAGTACTTC.

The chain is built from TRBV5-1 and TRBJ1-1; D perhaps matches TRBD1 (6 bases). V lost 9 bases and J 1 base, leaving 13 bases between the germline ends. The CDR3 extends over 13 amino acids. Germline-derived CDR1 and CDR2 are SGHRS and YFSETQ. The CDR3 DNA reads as TGCGCCACCCGAACGGACAGGAACACTGAAGCTTTCTTT. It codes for CATRTDRNTEAFF.

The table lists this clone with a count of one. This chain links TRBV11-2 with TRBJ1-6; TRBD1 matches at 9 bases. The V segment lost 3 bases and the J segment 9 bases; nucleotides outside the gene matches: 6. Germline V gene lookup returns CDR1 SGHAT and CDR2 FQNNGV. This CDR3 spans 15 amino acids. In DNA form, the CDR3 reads TGTGCCAGCAGCTTCCGGGACAGGGCTACTTCACCCCTCCACTTT. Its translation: CASSFRDRATSPLHF.

Here the CDR3 reads CASRAVRRGNNEQFF. In DNA form, the CDR3 reads TGTGCCAGCAGAGCCGTACGGCGGGGTAACAATGAGCAGTTCTTC. V is TRBV6-6 and J is TRBJ2-1; possible D gene TRBD2, 6 bases. Germline V gene sequence: CDR1 MNHNY, CDR2 SVGAGI (reference sequence). V gave up 6 bases and J gave up 5 bases, with 17 bases separating them. The CDR3 is 15 amino acids.

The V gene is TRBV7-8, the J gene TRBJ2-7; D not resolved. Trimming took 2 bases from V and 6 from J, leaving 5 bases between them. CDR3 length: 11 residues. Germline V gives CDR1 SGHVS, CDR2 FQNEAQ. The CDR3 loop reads CASSLMSEQYF. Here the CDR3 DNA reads TGTGCCAGCAGCTTAATGTCCGAGCAGTACTTC.

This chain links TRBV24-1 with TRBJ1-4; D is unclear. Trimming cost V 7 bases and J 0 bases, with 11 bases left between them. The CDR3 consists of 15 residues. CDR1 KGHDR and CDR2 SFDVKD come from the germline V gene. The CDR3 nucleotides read TGTGCCACCAGGGTGAGGGAAGCAACTAATGAAAAACTGTTTTTT. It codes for CATRVREATNEKLFF.

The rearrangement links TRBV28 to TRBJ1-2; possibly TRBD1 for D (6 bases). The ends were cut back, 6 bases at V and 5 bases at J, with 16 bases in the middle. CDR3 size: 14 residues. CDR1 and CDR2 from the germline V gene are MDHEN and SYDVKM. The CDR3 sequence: CASRGGGRNYGYTF. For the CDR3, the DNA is TGTGCCAGCAGAGGAGGGGGGAGGAATTATGGCTACACCTTC.

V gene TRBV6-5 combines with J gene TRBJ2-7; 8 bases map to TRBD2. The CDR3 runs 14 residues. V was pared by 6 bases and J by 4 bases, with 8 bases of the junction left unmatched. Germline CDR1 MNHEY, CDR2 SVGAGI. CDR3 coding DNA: TGTGCCAGCAGCAGGCGGGAGGCGGGTTACGAGCAGTACTTC. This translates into CASSRREAGYEQYF.

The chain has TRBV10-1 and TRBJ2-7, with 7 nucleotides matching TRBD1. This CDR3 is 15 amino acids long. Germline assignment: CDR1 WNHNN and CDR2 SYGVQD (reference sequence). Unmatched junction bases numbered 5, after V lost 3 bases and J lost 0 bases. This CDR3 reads CASSDGQASSYEQYF. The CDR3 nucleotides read TGCGCCAGCAGTGACGGACAGGCGAGCTCCTACGAGCAGTACTTC.

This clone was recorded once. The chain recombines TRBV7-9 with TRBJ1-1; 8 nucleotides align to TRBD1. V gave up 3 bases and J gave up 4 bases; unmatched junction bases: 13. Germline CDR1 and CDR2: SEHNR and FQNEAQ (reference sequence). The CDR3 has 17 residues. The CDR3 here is CASSFALTRGQGTEAFF. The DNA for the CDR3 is TGTGCCAGCAGCTTTGCCCTGACCAGGGGGCAGGGCACTGAAGCTTTCTTT. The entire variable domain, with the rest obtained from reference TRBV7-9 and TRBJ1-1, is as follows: DTGVSQNPRHKITKRGQNVTFRCDPISEHNRLYWYRQTLGQGPEFLTYFQNEAQLEKSRLLSDRFSAERPKGSFSTLEIQRTEQGDSAMYLCASSFALTRGQGTEAFFGQGTRLTVV.

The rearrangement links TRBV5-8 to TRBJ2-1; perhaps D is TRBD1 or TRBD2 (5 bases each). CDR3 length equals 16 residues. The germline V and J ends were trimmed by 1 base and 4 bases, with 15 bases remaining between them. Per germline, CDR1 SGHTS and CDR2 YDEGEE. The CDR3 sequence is CASSLYATAAYNEQFF. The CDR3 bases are TGTGCCAGCAGCTTGTACGCGACAGCGGCTTACAATGAGCAGTTCTTC.

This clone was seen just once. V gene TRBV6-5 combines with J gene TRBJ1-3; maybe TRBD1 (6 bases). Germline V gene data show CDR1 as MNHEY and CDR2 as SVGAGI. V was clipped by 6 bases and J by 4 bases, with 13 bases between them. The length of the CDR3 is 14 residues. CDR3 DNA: TGTGCCAGCAGGGGGGGGGCCCCGGGAAACACCATATATTTT. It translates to CASRGGAPGNTIYF.

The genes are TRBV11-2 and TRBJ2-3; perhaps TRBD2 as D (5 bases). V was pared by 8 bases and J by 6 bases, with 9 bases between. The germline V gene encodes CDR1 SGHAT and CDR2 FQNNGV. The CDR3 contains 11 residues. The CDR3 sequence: CASQTGDTQYF. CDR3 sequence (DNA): TGTGCCAGCCAGACGGGGGATACGCAGTATTTT.

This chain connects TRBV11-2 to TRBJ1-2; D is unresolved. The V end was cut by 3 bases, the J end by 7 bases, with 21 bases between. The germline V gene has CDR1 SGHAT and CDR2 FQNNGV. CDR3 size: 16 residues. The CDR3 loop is CASSLTPLSSGSGYTF. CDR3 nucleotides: TGTGCCAGCAGCTTGACCCCATTATCCTCAGGCTCTGGCTACACCTTC.

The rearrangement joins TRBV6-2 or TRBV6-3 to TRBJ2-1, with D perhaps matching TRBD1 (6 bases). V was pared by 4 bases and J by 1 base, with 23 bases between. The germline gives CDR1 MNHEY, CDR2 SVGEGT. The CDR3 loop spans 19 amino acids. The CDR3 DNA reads TGTGCCAGCAGTTTCCTCCACCCGCCTGGCCAGGGGTCCTACAATGAGCAGTTCTTC. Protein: CASSFLHPPGQGSYNEQFF.

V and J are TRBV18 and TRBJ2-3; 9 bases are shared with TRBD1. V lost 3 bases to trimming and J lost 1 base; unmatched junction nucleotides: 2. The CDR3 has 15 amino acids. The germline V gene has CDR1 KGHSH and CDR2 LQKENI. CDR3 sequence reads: CASSPRDRGTDTQYF. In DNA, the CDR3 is TGTGCCAGCTCACCCCGGGACAGGGGCACAGATACGCAGTATTTT.

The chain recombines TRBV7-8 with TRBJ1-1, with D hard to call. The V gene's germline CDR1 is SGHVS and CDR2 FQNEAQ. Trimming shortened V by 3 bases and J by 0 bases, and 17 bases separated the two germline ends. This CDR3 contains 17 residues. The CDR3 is CASSFAISRRMNTEAFF. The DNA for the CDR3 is TGTGCCAGCAGCTTTGCCATTTCGAGGCGAATGAACACTGAAGCTTTCTTT.